This is a list of T cell receptor beta chains from one sample in a study of blood T cell repertoires in COVID-19. Sequencing was performed with immunoSEQ multiplex PCR; in TCRdb, only in-frame clones are kept and a portion is missing. The table has fewer than 100,000 clones, 80% to 85% seen once. Specimen: peripheral blood. These receptors came from a human donor in a cohort sampled during active COVID-19. Both conserved end residues are part of each CDR3. D genes are given only for firm matches. Clone size appears in some rows only: once, few, many, or a class for an expanded clone.

clone size: NA; D gene: NA; V gene: TRBV28; J gene: TRBJ1-5; CDR3 DNA: TGTGCCAGCAGCACTCGAGTTCAGCCCCAGCATTTT; CDR3 protein: CASSTRVQPQHF
clone size: NA; D gene: NA; V gene: TRBV5-1; J gene: TRBJ1-1; CDR3 DNA: TGCGCCAGCAGACCGCAGTACGCCCGGGACACTGAAGCTTTCTTT; CDR3 protein: CASRPQYARDTEAFF
clone size: NA; D gene: TRBD1; V gene: TRBV5-1; J gene: TRBJ1-3; CDR3 DNA: TGCGCCAGCAGCCTGGATGGGACAGGAGGAAACACCATATATTTT; CDR3 protein: CASSLDGTGGNTIYF
clone size: NA; D gene: NA; V gene: TRBV7-2; J gene: TRBJ1-5; CDR3 DNA: TGTGCCAGCAGCCCAGACTACAGGGACCAGCCCCAGCATTTT; CDR3 protein: CASSPDYRDQPQHF
clone size: NA; D gene: TRBD1; V gene: TRBV12-3/TRBV12-4; J gene: TRBJ2-2; CDR3 DNA: TGTGCCAGCTTTCCTACAGGGGCCGGGGAGCTGTTTTTT; CDR3 protein: CASFPTGAGELFF
clone size: NA; D gene: NA; V gene: TRBV7-9; J gene: TRBJ2-2; CDR3 DNA: TGTGCCAGCAGCTTAGCCTCGGTAAGGGAGGCCACCGGGGAGCTGTTTTTT; CDR3 protein: CASSLASVREATGELFF
clone size: NA; D gene: NA; V gene: TRBV6-5; J gene: TRBJ1-4; CDR3 DNA: TGTGCCAGCAGTTATTCACGCGGATTAAATGAAAAACTGTTTTTT; CDR3 protein: CASSYSRGLNEKLFF
clone size: NA; D gene: NA; V gene: TRBV7-3; J gene: TRBJ2-2; CDR3 DNA: TGTGCCAGCAGCTTAAGGCAGGGGACCGGGGAGCTGTTTTTT; CDR3 protein: CASSLRQGTGELFF
clone size: once; D gene: NA; V gene: TRBV27; J gene: TRBJ1-1; CDR3 DNA: TGTGCCAGCAGCCTGACAGCTAACACTGAAGCTTTCTTT; CDR3 protein: CASSLTANTEAFF
clone size: NA; D gene: NA; V gene: TRBV9; J gene: TRBJ2-5; CDR3 DNA: TGTGCCAGCAGCGCTCGGGACACGCAAGAGACCCAGTACTTC; CDR3 protein: CASSARDTQETQYF
clone size: NA; D gene: TRBD2; V gene: TRBV7-3; J gene: TRBJ2-1; CDR3 DNA: TGTGCCAGCAGCTTAACTCGTGGGGGGGACTCCTTCTTC; CDR3 protein: CASSLTRGGDSFF
clone size: NA; D gene: NA; V gene: TRBV5-4; J gene: TRBJ1-6; CDR3 DNA: TGTGCCAGCACGCAGGGGATGGCCGGAATGGGTTCACCCCTCCACTTT; CDR3 protein: CASTQGMAGMGSPLHF
clone size: NA; D gene: TRBD1; V gene: TRBV4-2; J gene: TRBJ2-7; CDR3 DNA: TGTGCCAGCAGCCAAGGGCAGGGGACAGCCTACGAGCAGTACTTC; CDR3 protein: CASSQGQGTAYEQYF
clone size: NA; D gene: TRBD2; V gene: TRBV9; J gene: TRBJ2-3; CDR3 DNA: TGTGCCAGCAGCGCTAGCGGGTTTGGGGATACGCAGTATTTT; CDR3 protein: CASSASGFGDTQYF
clone size: NA; D gene: TRBD1; V gene: TRBV10-1; J gene: TRBJ1-5; CDR3 DNA: TGCGCCAGCAGTGAGGGGGGCGGGACAGCTAATCAGCCCCAGCATTTT; CDR3 protein: CASSEGGGTANQPQHF
clone size: NA; D gene: TRBD2; V gene: TRBV18; J gene: TRBJ2-3; CDR3 DNA: TGTGCCAGCTCACCTATAGCGGGGGGCGAGGATACGCAGTATTTT; CDR3 protein: CASSPIAGGEDTQYF